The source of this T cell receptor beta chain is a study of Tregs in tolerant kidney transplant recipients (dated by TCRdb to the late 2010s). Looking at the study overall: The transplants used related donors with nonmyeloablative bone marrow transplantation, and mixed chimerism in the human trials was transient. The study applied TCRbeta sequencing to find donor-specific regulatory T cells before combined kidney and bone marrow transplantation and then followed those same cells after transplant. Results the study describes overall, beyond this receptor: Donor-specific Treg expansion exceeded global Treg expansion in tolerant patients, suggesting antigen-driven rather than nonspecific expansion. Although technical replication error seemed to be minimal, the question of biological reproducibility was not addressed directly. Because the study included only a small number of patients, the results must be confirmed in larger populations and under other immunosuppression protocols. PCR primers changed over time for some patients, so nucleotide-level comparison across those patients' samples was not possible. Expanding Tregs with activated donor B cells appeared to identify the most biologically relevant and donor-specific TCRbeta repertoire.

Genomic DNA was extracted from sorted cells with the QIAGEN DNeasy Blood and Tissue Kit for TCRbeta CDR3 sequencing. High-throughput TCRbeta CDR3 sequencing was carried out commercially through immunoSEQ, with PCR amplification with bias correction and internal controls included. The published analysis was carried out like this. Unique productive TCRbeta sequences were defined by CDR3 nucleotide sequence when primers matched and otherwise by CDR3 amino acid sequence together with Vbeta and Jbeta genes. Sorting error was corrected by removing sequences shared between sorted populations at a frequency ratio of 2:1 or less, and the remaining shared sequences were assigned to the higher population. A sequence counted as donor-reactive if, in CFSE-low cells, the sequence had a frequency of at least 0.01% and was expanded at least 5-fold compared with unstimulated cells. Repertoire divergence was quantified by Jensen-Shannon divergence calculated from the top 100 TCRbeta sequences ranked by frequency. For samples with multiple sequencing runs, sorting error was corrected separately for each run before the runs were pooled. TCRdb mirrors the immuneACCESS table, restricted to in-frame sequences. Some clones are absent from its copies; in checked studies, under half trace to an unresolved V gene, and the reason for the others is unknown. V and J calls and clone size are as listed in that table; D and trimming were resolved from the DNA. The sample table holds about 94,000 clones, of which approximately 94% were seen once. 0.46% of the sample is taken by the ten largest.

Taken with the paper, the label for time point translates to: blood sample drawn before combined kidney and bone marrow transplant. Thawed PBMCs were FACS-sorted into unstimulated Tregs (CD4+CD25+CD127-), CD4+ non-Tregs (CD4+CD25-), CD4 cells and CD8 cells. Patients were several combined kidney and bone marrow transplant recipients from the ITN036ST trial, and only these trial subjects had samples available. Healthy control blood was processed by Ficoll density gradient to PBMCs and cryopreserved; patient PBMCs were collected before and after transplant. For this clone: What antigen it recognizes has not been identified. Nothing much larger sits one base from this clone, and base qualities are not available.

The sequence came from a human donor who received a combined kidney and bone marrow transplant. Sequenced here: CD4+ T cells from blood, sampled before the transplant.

In nucleotides, the sequence is TGCAGCGTTGTGAGGGTGAATGGTGACTATGGCTACACCTTC. Translated, it reads CSVVRVNGDYGYTF. The chain is made from TRBV29-1 and TRBJ1-2; no confident D gene assignment can be made. Between the V and J ends, shortened by 4 bases and 3 bases respectively, the junction contains 15 bases. Taken from cysteine to phenylalanine, the CDR3 has 14 residues. Of the read, only the CDR3 DNA is kept; its 42 bases are in frame from base 1. The germline V gene supplies CDR1 SQVTM and CDR2 ANQGSEA.